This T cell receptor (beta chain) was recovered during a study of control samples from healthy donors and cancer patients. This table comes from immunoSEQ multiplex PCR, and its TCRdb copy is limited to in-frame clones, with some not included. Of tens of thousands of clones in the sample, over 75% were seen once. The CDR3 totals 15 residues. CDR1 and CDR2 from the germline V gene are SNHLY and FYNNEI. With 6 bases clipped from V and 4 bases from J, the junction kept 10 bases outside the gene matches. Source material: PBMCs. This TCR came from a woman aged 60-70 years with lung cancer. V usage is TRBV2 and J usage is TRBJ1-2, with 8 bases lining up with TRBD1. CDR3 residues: CASSVDRGVVYGYTF. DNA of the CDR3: TGTGCCAGCAGCGTCGACAGGGGAGTTGTCTATGGCTACACCTTC.